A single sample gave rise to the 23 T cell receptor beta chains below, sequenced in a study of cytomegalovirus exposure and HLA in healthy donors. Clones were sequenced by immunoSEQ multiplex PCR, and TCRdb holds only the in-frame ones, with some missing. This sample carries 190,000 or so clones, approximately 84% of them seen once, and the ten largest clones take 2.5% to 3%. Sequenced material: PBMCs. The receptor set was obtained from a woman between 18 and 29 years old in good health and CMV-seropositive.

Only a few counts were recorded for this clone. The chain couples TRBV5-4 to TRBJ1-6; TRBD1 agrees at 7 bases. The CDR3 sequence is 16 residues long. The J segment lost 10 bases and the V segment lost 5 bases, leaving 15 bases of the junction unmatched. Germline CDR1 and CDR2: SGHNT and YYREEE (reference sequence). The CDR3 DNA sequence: TGTGCCAGCAGGGGAACCGAACAGGGGAGGCGATCACCCCTCCACTTT. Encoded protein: CASRGTEQGRRSPLHF.

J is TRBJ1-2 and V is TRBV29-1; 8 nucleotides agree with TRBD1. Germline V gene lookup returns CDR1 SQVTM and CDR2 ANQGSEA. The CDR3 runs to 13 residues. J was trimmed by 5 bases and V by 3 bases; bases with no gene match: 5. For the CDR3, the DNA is TGCAGCGTTGAGGCCCGGACAGGGTATGGCTACACCTTC. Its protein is CSVEARTGYGYTF.

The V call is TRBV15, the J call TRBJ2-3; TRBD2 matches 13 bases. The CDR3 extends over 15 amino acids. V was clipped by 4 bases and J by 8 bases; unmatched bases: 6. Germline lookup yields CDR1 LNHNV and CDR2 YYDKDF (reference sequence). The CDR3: CATSIGTSGEGTQYF. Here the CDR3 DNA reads TGTGCCACCAGCATCGGGACTAGCGGGGAAGGTACGCAGTATTTT.

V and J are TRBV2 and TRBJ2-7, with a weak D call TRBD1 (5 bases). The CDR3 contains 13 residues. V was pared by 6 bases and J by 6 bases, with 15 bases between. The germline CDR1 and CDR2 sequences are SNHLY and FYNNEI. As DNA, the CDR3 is TGTGCCAGCAGATTGACTTCAGGGCTCGAGCAGTACTTC. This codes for CASRLTSGLEQYF.

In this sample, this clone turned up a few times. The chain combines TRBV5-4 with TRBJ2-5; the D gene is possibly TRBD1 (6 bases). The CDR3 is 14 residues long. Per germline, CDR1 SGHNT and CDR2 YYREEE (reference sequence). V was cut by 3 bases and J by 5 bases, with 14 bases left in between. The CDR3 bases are TGTGCCAGCAGCTCCGCGAGGACAGATGAGACCCAGTACTTC. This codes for CASSSARTDETQYF.

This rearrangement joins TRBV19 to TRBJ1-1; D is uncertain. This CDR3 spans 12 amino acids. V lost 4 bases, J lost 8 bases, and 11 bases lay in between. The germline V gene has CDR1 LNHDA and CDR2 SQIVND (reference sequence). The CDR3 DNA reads TGTGCCAGTAGTAAGTCCCAGGAAGAAGCTTTCTTT. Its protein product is CASSKSQEEAFF.

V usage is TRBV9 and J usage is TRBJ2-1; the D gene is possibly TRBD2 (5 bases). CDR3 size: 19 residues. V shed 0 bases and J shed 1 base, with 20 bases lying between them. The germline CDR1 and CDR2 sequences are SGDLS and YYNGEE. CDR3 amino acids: CASSVVGVRTVPSYNEQFF. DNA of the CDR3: TGTGCCAGCAGCGTAGTTGGAGTGCGGACTGTACCATCCTACAATGAGCAGTTCTTC. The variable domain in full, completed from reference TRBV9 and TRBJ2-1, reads DSGVTQTPKHLITATGQRVTLRCSPRSGDLSVYWYQQSLDQGLQFLIQYYNGEERAKGNILERFSAQQFPDLHSELNLSSLELGDSALYFCASSVVGVRTVPSYNEQFFGPGTRLTVL.

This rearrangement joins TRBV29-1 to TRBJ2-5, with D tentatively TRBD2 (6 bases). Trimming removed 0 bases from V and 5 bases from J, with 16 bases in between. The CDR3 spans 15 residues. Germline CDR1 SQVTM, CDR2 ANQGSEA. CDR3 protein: CSVEEGGGRGETQYF. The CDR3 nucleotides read TGCAGCGTTGAAGAGGGGGGTGGGAGAGGGGAGACCCAGTACTTC.

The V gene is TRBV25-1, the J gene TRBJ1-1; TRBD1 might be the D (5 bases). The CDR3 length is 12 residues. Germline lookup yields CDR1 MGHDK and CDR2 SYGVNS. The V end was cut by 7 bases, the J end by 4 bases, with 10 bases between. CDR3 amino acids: CASNSGPTEAFF. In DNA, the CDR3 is TGTGCCAGCAATTCAGGGCCCACTGAAGCTTTCTTT.

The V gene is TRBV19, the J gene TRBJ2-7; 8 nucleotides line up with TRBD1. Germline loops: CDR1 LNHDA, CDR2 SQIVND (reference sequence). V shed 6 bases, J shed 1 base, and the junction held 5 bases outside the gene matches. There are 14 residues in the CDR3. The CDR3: CASSETGGSYEQYF. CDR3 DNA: TGTGCCAGTAGCGAAACAGGGGGTTCCTACGAGCAGTACTTC.

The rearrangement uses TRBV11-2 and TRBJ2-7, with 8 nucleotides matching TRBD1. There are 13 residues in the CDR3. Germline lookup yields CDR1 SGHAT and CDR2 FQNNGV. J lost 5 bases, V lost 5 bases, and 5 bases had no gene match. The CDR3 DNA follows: TGTGCCAGCAGCCGGGGGACAGGAGACGAGCAGTACTTC. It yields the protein CASSRGTGDEQYF. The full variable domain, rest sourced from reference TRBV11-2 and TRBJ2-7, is EAGVAQSPRYKIIEKRQSVAFWCNPISGHATLYWYQQILGQGPKLLIQFQNNGVVDDSQLPKDRFSAERLKGVDSTLKIQPAKLEDSAVYLCASSRGTGDEQYFGPGTRLTVT.

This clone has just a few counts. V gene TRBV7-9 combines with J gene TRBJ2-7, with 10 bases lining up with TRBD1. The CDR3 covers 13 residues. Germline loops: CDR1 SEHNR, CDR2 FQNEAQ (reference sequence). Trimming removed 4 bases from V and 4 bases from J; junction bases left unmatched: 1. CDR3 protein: CASSWGQGYEQYF. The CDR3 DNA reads TGTGCCAGCAGCTGGGGACAGGGGTACGAGCAGTACTTC.

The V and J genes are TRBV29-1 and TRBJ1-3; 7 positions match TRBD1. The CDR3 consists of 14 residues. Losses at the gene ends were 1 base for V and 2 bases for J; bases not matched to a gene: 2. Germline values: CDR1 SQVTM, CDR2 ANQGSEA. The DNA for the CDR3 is TGCAGCGTTGAAGGACAGGGTACTGGAAACACCATATATTTT. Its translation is CSVEGQGTGNTIYF. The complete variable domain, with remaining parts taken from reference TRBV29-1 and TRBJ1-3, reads SAVISQKPSRDICQRGTSLTIQCQVDSQVTMMFWYRQQPGQSLTLIATANQGSEATYESGFVIDKFPISRPNLTFSTLTVSNMSPEDSSIYLCSVEGQGTGNTIYFGEGSWLTVV.

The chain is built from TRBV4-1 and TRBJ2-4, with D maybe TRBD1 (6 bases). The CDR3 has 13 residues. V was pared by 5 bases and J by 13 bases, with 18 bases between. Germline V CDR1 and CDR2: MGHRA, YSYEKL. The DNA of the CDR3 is TGCGCCAGCAGCGCCACAGGGCTAAGTGCGCAGTACTTC. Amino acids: CASSATGLSAQYF.

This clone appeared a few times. CDR3 amino acids: CASSLDRGPGGYTF. The CDR3 DNA reads as TGCGCCAGCAGCTTGGACAGGGGGCCCGGAGGCTACACCTTC. The V and J genes are TRBV5-1 and TRBJ1-2, with 9 bases lining up with TRBD1. Looked up from germline, CDR1 is SGHRS and CDR2 is YFSETQ. Trimming at V came to 0 bases and at J to 8 bases, leaving 5 bases not matched to a gene. CDR3 length equals 14 residues. The whole variable domain, filled in from reference TRBV5-1 and TRBJ1-2, reads KAGVTQTPRYLIKTRGQQVTLSCSPISGHRSVSWYQQTPGQGLQFLFEYFSETQRNKGNFPGRFSGRQFSNSRSEMNVSTLELGDSALYLCASSLDRGPGGYTFGSGTRLTVV.

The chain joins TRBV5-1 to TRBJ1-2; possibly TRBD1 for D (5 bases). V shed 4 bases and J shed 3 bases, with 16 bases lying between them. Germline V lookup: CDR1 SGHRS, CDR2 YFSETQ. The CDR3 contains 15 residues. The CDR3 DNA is TGCGCCAGCAGCCCACCCCTAGGGGCGGACTATGGCTACACCTTC. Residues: CASSPPLGADYGYTF.

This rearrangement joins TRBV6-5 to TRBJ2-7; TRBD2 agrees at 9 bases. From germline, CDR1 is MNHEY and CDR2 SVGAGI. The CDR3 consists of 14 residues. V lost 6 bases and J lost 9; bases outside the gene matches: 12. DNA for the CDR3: TGTGCCAGCAGGCCCGCGGGCGGGGGGGATCCGCAGTACTTC. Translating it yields CASRPAGGGDPQYF.

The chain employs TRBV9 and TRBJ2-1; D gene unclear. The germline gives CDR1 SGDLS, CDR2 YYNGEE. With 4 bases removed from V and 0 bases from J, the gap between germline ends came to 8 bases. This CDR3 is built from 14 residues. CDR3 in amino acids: CASSPRSSYNEQFF. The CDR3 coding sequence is TGTGCCAGCAGCCCCCGGAGCTCCTACAATGAGCAGTTCTTC. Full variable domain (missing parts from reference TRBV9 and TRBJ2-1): DSGVTQTPKHLITATGQRVTLRCSPRSGDLSVYWYQQSLDQGLQFLIQYYNGEERAKGNILERFSAQQFPDLHSELNLSSLELGDSALYFCASSPRSSYNEQFFGPGTRLTVL.

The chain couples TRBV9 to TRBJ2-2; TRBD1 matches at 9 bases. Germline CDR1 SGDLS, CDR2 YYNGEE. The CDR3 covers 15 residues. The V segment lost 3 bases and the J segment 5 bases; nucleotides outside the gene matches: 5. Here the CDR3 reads CASSGRDRVTGELFF. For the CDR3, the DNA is TGTGCCAGCAGCGGCCGGGACAGGGTTACCGGGGAGCTGTTTTTT.

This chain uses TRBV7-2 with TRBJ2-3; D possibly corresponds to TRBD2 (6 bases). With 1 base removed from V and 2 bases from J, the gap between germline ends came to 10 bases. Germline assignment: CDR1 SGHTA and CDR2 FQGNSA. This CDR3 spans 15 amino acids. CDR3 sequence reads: CASSLGLRDTDTQYF. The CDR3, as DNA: TGTGCCAGCAGCTTAGGGCTGCGGGACACAGATACGCAGTATTTT. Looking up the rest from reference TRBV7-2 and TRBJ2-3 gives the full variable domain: GAGVSQSPSNKVTEKGKDVELRCDPISGHTALYWYRQSLGQGLEFLIYFQGNSAPDKSGLPSDRFSAERTGGSVSTLTIQRTQQEDSAVYLCASSLGLRDTDTQYFGPGTRLTVL.

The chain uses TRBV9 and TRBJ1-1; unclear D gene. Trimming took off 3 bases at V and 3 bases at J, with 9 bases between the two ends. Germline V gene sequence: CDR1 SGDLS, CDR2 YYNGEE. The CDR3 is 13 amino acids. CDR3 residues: CASSAQLDTEAFF. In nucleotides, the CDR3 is TGTGCCAGCAGCGCTCAACTGGACACTGAAGCTTTCTTT.

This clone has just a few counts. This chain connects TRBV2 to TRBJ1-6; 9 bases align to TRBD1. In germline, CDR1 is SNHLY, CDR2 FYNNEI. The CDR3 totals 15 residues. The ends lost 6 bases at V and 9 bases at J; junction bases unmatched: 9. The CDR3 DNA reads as TGTGCCAGCAGGCCCGGGACAGGGTTTTTTTCACCCCTCCACTTT. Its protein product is CASRPGTGFFSPLHF.

CDR3 sequence reads: CASSLYAGANTGELFF. The CDR3 bases are TGTGCCAGCAGCTTATACGCGGGGGCGAACACCGGGGAGCTGTTTTTT. The chain employs TRBV7-8 and TRBJ2-2; 7 nucleotides align to TRBD2. This CDR3 has 16 amino acids. CDR1 and CDR2 from the germline V gene are SGHVS and FQNEAQ. After removal of 2 bases from V and 0 bases from J, the junction contained 3 bases not matched to a gene.